A single sample is the source of the 32 T cell receptor beta chains below, sequenced in a study of PD-L1 blockade in urothelial cancer (dated by TCRdb to the late 2010s). Receptor amplification or capture employed the immunoSEQ multiplex PCR assay. Sourced from immuneACCESS, this table was stored by TCRdb with only in-frame sequences that have V and J called. A share of the clones is absent; for the studies checked, an unresolved V gene accounts for under half, and the remainder has no known explanation. This sample is represented by about 85,000 clones; about 83% of them were singletons. Of the sample, 14% is held by the ten largest clones. What the time point label conveys for this sample: pretreatment peripheral blood. This specimen was PBMCs, taken around atezolizumab (anti-PD-L1) treatment. These receptors all come from a man aged 60-69 years with urothelial cancer.

V usage is TRBV27 and J usage is TRBJ2-2; D remains ambiguous. Germline CDR1 and CDR2: MNHEY and SMNVEV (reference sequence). The V and J ends lost 8 bases and 4 bases respectively, with 14 bases between them. CDR3 size: 14 residues. CDR3 sequence (DNA): TGTGCCAGCGGTACCCTATCGATCACCGGGGAGCTGTTTTTT. Translated, it gives CASGTLSITGELFF.

This sequence joins TRBV5-1 and TRBJ1-2; 8 bases agree with TRBD1. This CDR3 comprises 15 residues. Looked up from germline, CDR1 is SGHRS and CDR2 is YFSETQ. V lost 4 bases, J lost 5 bases, and 10 bases stayed unmatched. CDR3 residues: CASSPARGRRYGYTF. In DNA form, the CDR3 reads TGCGCCAGCAGCCCGGCCAGGGGGCGCAGGTATGGCTACACCTTC.

This chain joins TRBV30 and TRBJ1-6; the D is unclear. The germline V gene encodes CDR1 GTSNPN and CDR2 SVGIG (reference sequence). The CDR3 length is 13 residues. The ends were cut back, 2 bases at V and 9 bases at J, with 11 bases in the middle. This chain's CDR3 is CAWSSLGISPLHF. DNA of the CDR3: TGTGCCTGGAGTTCCCTCGGGATTTCACCCCTCCACTTT.

The chain has TRBV4-1 and TRBJ1-5; D not resolved. The length of the CDR3 is 18 residues. The germline CDR1 and CDR2 sequences are MGHRA and YSYEKL. V lost 4 bases, J lost 0 bases, and 19 bases lay in between. The CDR3 DNA sequence: TGCGCCAGCAGCCCATACGCGGGTGGAGGGTATAGCAATCAGCCCCAGCATTTT. Translating it yields CASSPYAGGGYSNQPQHF.

The chain employs TRBV7-3 and TRBJ1-1, with unresolved D. This CDR3 has 15 amino acids. Germline values: CDR1 SGHTA, CDR2 FQGTGA. V lost 2 bases to trimming and J lost 5 bases, with 15 bases between them. CDR3 nucleotides: TGTGCCAGCAGCTTATCGGCCCGGAGTAATACTGAAGCTTTCTTT. Its translation is CASSLSARSNTEAFF.

This clone was counted a few times. The chain links TRBV2 to TRBJ2-7; D call uncertain. CDR1 is SNHLY, CDR2 FYNNEI, per germline. V was trimmed by 3 bases and J by 3 bases, leaving 3 bases between them. This CDR3 has 11 residues. The CDR3 coding sequence is TGTGCCAGCAGTGATAGCTACGAGCAGTACTTC. Its translation is CASSDSYEQYF.

As for this clone: An end of the junction differs from the germline gene, which may be a read error. Written as DNA, the CDR3 is TGTGCCAGCAGCTTATCGAACAGGGGGCTGGACTTC. It is translated as CASSLSNRGLDF. The chain has TRBV7-9 and TRBJ2-4; 9 nucleotides match TRBD1. This CDR3 is built from 12 residues. Germline V gives CDR1 SEHNR, CDR2 FQNEAQ (reference sequence).

The rearrangement joins TRBV11-2 to TRBJ2-2, with 8 bases that match TRBD1. The length of the CDR3 is 14 residues. The ends lost 4 bases at V and 3 bases at J; junction bases unmatched: 1. Per germline, CDR1 SGHAT and CDR2 FQNNGV. Here the CDR3 reads CASSWTGYTGELFF. CDR3 bases: TGTGCCAGCAGCTGGACAGGGTACACCGGGGAGCTGTTTTTT.

V and J are TRBV2 and TRBJ1-4; 9 nucleotides match TRBD1. The V segment lost 6 bases and the J segment 6 bases; nucleotides outside the gene matches: 14. CDR1 and CDR2 from the germline V gene are SNHLY and FYNNEI. The CDR3 length is 17 residues. In nucleotides, the CDR3 is TGTGCCAGCAGCGACCACCGGGACAGGGCGGGGGATGAAAAACTGTTTTTT. It is translated as CASSDHRDRAGDEKLFF.

The genes are TRBV6-5 and TRBJ2-2; D is possibly TRBD1 (5 bases). The CDR3 is 14 residues long. The V and J ends lost 6 bases and 3 bases respectively, with 11 bases between them. CDR1 and CDR2 from the germline V gene are MNHEY and SVGAGI. As DNA, the CDR3 is TGTGCCAGCAGGCCTCAGGGTTACACCGGGGAGCTGTTTTTT. It encodes CASRPQGYTGELFF.

This chain joins TRBV2 and TRBJ2-2; 7 bases are a match to TRBD2. The trim removed 7 bases at V and 1 base at J, leaving 6 bases unmatched. CDR1 SNHLY and CDR2 FYNNEI come from the germline V gene. This CDR3 is built from 15 residues. CDR3: CASNSGTLNTGELFF. CDR3 bases: TGTGCCAGCAACAGCGGGACCTTGAACACCGGGGAGCTGTTTTTT.

The rearrangement links TRBV5-4 to TRBJ2-2; tentatively, D is TRBD1 (5 bases). Germline V gene lookup returns CDR1 SGHNT and CDR2 YYREEE (reference sequence). This CDR3 has 15 amino acids. Trimming cost V 0 bases and J 2 bases, with 8 bases left between them. The CDR3 DNA reads as TGTGCCAGCAGCTTGGCACAGGTCAACACCGGGGAGCTGTTTTTT. It translates to CASSLAQVNTGELFF.

CDR3 coding DNA: TGCGCCAGCAGATTGACAGGGGGCTCCTACGAGCAGTACTTC. Its translation is CASRLTGGSYEQYF. The rearrangement links TRBV5-1 to TRBJ2-7; 9 bases fit TRBD1. Germline CDR1 reads SGHRS; CDR2 reads YFSETQ. The V gene end was trimmed by 5 bases and the J gene end by 0 bases; junction bases not matched to a gene: 3. The CDR3 length is 14 residues. The full variable domain, with the rest looked up from reference TRBV5-1 and TRBJ2-7, is KAGVTQTPRYLIKTRGQQVTLSCSPISGHRSVSWYQQTPGQGLQFLFEYFSETQRNKGNFPGRFSGRQFSNSRSEMNVSTLELGDSALYLCASRLTGGSYEQYFGPGTRLTVT.

CDR3 DNA: TGTGCCAGTAAACGACAGGGCTCCACTGGGGCCAACGTCCTGACTTTC. Protein sequence: CASKRQGSTGANVLTF. The rearrangement uses TRBV19 and TRBJ2-6, with TRBD1 matching over 7 bases. V was clipped by 7 bases and J by 2 bases; unmatched bases: 8. Germline values: CDR1 LNHDA, CDR2 SQIVND (reference sequence). The CDR3 loop spans 16 amino acids.

The chain couples TRBV7-8 to TRBJ2-7; 8 positions agree with TRBD1. This CDR3 comprises 15 residues. Trimming took 5 bases from V and 4 from J; bases not matched to a gene: 10. Germline assignment: CDR1 SGHVS and CDR2 FQNEAQ. CDR3 sequence (DNA): TGTGCCAGCAGCCAAATCCAGGGGGCGCGGTACGAGCAGTACTTC. This sequence encodes CASSQIQGARYEQYF.

The chain uses TRBV5-1 and TRBJ1-2, with 9 bases identical to TRBD1. The CDR3 covers 17 residues. After removal of 5 bases from V and 8 bases from J, the junction contained 19 bases not matched to a gene. The germline V gene has CDR1 SGHRS and CDR2 YFSETQ. The CDR3 coding sequence is TGCGCCAGCAGGAAAGGGGACAGGGACCTTAGTCACGGGGGCTACACCTTC. It encodes CASRKGDRDLSHGGYTF.

The chain is built from TRBV6-5 and TRBJ1-5; D gene ambiguous. Trimming left V 0 bases short and J 1 base short, with 10 bases between. CDR1 is MNHEY and CDR2 is SVGAGI in the germline V gene. The CDR3 consists of 16 residues. CDR3 sequence: CASSYSSSVSNQPQHF. The CDR3 DNA reads TGTGCCAGCAGTTACTCGAGCTCTGTGAGCAATCAGCCCCAGCATTTT.

This clone has a handful of counts. V and J are TRBV2 and TRBJ1-2; D may be TRBD1 (5 bases). The CDR3 is made up of 14 amino acids. V lost 8 bases to trimming and J lost 4 bases, with 17 bases between them. The V gene's germline CDR1 is SNHLY and CDR2 FYNNEI. The CDR3 DNA sequence: TGTGCCAGCGCGGAGGGGAAGCTGAGCTATGGCTACACCTTC. Protein: CASAEGKLSYGYTF.

In DNA form, the CDR3 reads TGTGCCAGCAGCTTAGGCGGAACCAACAATGAGCAGTTCTTC. Its protein is CASSLGGTNNEQFF. This chain joins TRBV7-2 and TRBJ2-1; D is unresolved. CDR3 length: 14 residues. Germline values: CDR1 SGHTA, CDR2 FQGNSA. The germline V and J ends were trimmed by 1 base and 5 bases, with 9 bases remaining between them.

The chain has TRBV7-3 and TRBJ2-5; 7 positions agree with TRBD1. CDR3 length: 16 amino acids. Trimming removed 1 base from V and 5 bases from J; junction bases left unmatched: 10. Germline assignment: CDR1 SGHTA and CDR2 FQGTGA. The DNA for the CDR3 is TGTGCCAGCAGCTTAAGTCCCGCAGGGGGTGGTGAGACCCAGTACTTC. Translating gives CASSLSPAGGGETQYF.

This sequence joins TRBV11-1 and TRBJ2-5, with D possibly being TRBD2 (6 bases). This CDR3 is built from 13 residues. Trimming cost V 5 bases and J 9 bases, with 16 bases left between them. The germline CDR1 and CDR2 sequences are SGHAT and FQDESV (reference sequence). CDR3 coding DNA: TGTGCCAGCAGCCTCAACCCGCCGGGGGCCCAGTACTTC. It translates to CASSLNPPGAQYF.

This CDR3 is CASSRLQTSGANVLTF. As DNA, the CDR3 is TGCGCCAGCAGCCGACTCCAGACGTCTGGGGCCAACGTCCTGACTTTC. The J gene is TRBJ2-6, the V gene TRBV4-1; no clear D. The V end was cut by 4 bases, the J end by 1 base, with 11 bases between. CDR3 length equals 16 residues. Germline-derived CDR1 and CDR2 are MGHRA and YSYEKL.

The chain combines TRBV15 with TRBJ2-1; 11 nucleotides match TRBD2. In germline, CDR1 is LNHNV, CDR2 YYDKDF (reference sequence). V shed 5 bases, J shed 3 bases, and the junction held 18 bases outside the gene matches. The CDR3 sequence is 20 residues long. CDR3: CATSATRATSGKRYYNEQFF. CDR3 in DNA: TGTGCCACCAGCGCCACCCGTGCGACTAGCGGGAAACGGTACTACAATGAGCAGTTCTTC.

The sample holds a few counts of this clone. The chain links TRBV18 to TRBJ2-2; D may be TRBD1 (5 bases). This CDR3 region has 11 residues. Germline lookup yields CDR1 KGHSH and CDR2 LQKENI. V lost 3 bases, J lost 9 bases, and 5 bases lay in between. CDR3 sequence (DNA): TGTGCCAGCTCACCGGACAGGGAGCTGTTTTTT. Residues: CASSPDRELFF. Complete variable domain (other parts from reference TRBV18 and TRBJ2-2): NAGVMQNPRHLVRRRGQEARLRCSPMKGHSHVYWYRQLPEEGLKFMVYLQKENIIDESGMPKERFSAEFPKEGPSILRIQQVVRGDSAAYFCASSPDRELFFGEGSRLTVL.

The chain has TRBV18 and TRBJ2-5; 8 nucleotides match TRBD2. Germline loops: CDR1 KGHSH, CDR2 LQKENI. The CDR3 has 19 residues. J gave up 4 bases and V 2 bases, and 18 bases lay outside the gene matches. The CDR3 sequence: CASSPIRLKLAAIVETQYF. CDR3 DNA: TGTGCCAGCTCACCAATCCGCTTAAAACTAGCGGCCATAGTAGAGACCCAGTACTTC. Full variable domain (remainder filled in from reference TRBV18 and TRBJ2-5): NAGVMQNPRHLVRRRGQEARLRCSPMKGHSHVYWYRQLPEEGLKFMVYLQKENIIDESGMPKERFSAEFPKEGPSILRIQQVVRGDSAAYFCASSPIRLKLAAIVETQYFGPGTRLLVL.

The rearrangement uses TRBV19 and TRBJ2-1; 9 bases match TRBD1. V was clipped by 5 bases and J by 4 bases; unmatched bases: 12. Per germline, CDR1 LNHDA and CDR2 SQIVND (reference sequence). This CDR3 comprises 17 residues. The CDR3 spells CASSVGSLDRGYNEQFF. The CDR3, as DNA: TGTGCCAGTAGTGTCGGGAGCCTGGACAGGGGTTACAATGAGCAGTTCTTC.

This rearrangement joins TRBV27 to TRBJ2-3; D is ambiguous. V lost 5 bases, J lost 4 bases, and 16 bases lay in between. Germline V gene data show CDR1 as MNHEY and CDR2 as SMNVEV (reference sequence). This CDR3 has 15 residues. CDR3 amino acids: CASSGRVSTPDTQYF. DNA for the CDR3: TGTGCCAGCAGTGGCCGGGTCTCGACGCCAGATACGCAGTATTTT.

This clone was seen a few times. The chain combines TRBV11-3 with TRBJ1-2; a weak D match, TRBD1 (6 bases). Germline CDR1 reads SGHNT; CDR2 reads YENEEA. Deletions cut 4 bases from V and 4 bases from J, with 10 bases between. The CDR3 has 13 amino acids. CDR3 amino acids: CASSSGQSYGYTF. The CDR3 region has the DNA TGTGCCAGCAGCTCCGGACAGTCCTATGGCTACACCTTC.

The chain joins TRBV5-1 to TRBJ1-5; 7 nucleotides agree with TRBD1. Per the germline V gene, CDR1 is SGHRS and CDR2 is YFSETQ. Trimming at V came to 4 bases and at J to 5 bases, leaving 9 bases not matched to a gene. The CDR3 extends over 15 amino acids. The CDR3 DNA reads TGCGCCAGCAGCCCGGGACAGCCCCCAGATCAGCCCCAGCATTTT. Its translation is CASSPGQPPDQPQHF.

J is TRBJ1-3 and V is TRBV11-2; D ambiguous. Per germline, CDR1 SGHAT and CDR2 FQNNGV. This CDR3 spans 15 amino acids. V shed 5 bases and J shed 4 bases, with 15 bases lying between them. The CDR3, as DNA: TGTGCCAGCAGCCCCCCTGGAGGCAGGGGAAACACCATATATTTT. Protein product: CASSPPGGRGNTIYF.

The chain couples TRBV2 to TRBJ1-4, with D possibly TRBD1 on 6 matching bases. Germline V gives CDR1 SNHLY, CDR2 FYNNEI. Trimming removed 7 bases at V and 3 bases at J, with 15 bases between. The CDR3 consists of 15 residues. The CDR3 nucleotides are TGTGCCAGCAAAGGGGGTCAGGCGGCTAATGAAAAACTGTTTTTT. Amino acids: CASKGGQAANEKLFF. Full variable domain (outside the CDR3, taken from reference TRBV2 and TRBJ1-4): EPEVTQTPSHQVTQMGQEVILRCVPISNHLYFYWYRQILGQKVEFLVSFYNNEISEKSEIFDDQFSVERPDGSNFTLKIRSTKLEDSAMYFCASKGGQAANEKLFFGSGTQLSVL.

The chain uses TRBV5-1 and TRBJ2-5, with 7 bases identical to TRBD1. The CDR3 has 14 residues. Germline trimming cut 4 bases from V and 1 base from J; bases unmatched to any gene: 4. Germline-derived CDR1 and CDR2 are SGHRS and YFSETQ. The CDR3 DNA is TGCGCCAGCAGCACCGGGACAGTCCAAGAGACCCAGTACTTC. Encoded protein: CASSTGTVQETQYF.